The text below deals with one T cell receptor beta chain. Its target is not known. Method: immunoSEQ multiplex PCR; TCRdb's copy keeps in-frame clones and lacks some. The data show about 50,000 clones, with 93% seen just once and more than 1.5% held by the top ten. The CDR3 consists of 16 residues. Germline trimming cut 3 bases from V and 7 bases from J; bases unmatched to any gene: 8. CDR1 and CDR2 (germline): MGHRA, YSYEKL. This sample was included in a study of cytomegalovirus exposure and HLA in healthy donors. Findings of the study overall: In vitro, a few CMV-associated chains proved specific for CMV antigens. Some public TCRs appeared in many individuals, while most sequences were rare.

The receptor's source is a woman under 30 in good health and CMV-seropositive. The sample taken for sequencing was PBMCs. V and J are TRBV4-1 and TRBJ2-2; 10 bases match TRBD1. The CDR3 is CASSHGPGQGSGELFF. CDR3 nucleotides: TGCGCCAGCAGCCATGGCCCGGGACAGGGGAGCGGGGAGCTGTTTTTT.